The rows below give T cell receptor beta chains drawn from one sample of a study of regulatory T cells in long-lasting Graves disease. TCRdb redid the calling of the multiplex PCR reads with MiXCR, one entry per CDR3 protein. The sample records 360,000 or so distinct CDR3 sequences, 20% to 25% being singletons. The source material was peripheral blood mononuclear cells (PBMCs), sampled when the disease was refractory, from a patient treated with antithyroid drugs. The receptors come from a woman in her thirties or forties with Graves disease. The CDR3 runs from the conserved cysteine through the conserved F or W.

V gene	J gene	CDR3 protein
TRBV28	TRBJ2-3	CASSSPRLAGSTDTQYF
TRBV30	TRBJ1-2	CAWSNERHGYTF
TRBV2	TRBJ2-4	CASSGQGSGMSLRNIQYF
TRBV5-1	TRBJ2-2	CASKDFANTGELFF
TRBV28	TRBJ2-5	CASSFQGAKTQYF
TRBV28	TRBJ2-7	CASRGQGVKQYF
TRBV20-1	TRBJ2-7	CSAGGTGEQYF
TRBV28	TRBJ2-1	CASSFFSSYNEQFF
TRBV5-5	TRBJ1-1	CASSLVPGRNTEAFF
TRBV7-9	TRBJ2-3	CASSSSGTSRTDTQYF
TRBV28	TRBJ2-7	CATKPLAAGSSSEQYF
TRBV28	TRBJ1-2	CASSPLRTGPSSGYTF
TRBV15	TRBJ2-5	CATSKPGVKIGTQYF
TRBV11-1	TRBJ2-3	CASSQQPGLASDTQYF
TRBV6-1	TRBJ2-5	CASLDRHSQETQYF
TRBV20-1	TRBJ2-5	CSARTSGQSQTQYF
TRBV20-1	TRBJ1-5	CSAKGITQPQHF
TRBV28	TRBJ1-6	CASSLRDRFNSPLHF
TRBV12-3/TRBV12-4	TRBJ2-7	CASSSQGTHEQYF
TRBV7-2	TRBJ2-7	CASSLSSGASGSYEQYF
TRBV5-1	TRBJ2-2	CASSFGDREPPPGELFF
TRBV6-1	TRBJ2-5	CASSELAGGPETQYF
TRBV28	TRBJ2-2	CASSLGSGPNTGELFF
TRBV12-3/TRBV12-4	TRBJ1-1	CASRVGQGQNTEAFF